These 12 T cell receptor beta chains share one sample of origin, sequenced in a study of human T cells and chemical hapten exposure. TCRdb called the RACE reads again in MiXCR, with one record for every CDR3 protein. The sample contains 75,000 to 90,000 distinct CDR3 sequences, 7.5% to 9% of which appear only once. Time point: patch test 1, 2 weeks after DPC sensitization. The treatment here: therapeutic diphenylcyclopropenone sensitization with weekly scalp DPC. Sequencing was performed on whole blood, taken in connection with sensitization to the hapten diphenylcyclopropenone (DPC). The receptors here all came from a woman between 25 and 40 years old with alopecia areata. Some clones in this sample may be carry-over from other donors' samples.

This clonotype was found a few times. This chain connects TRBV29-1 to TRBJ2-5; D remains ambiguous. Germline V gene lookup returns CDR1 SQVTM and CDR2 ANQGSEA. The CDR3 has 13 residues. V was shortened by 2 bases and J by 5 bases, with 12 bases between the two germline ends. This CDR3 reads CSVELGTPETQYF. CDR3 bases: TGCAGCGTTGAACTCGGTACCCCTGAGACCCAGTACTTC.

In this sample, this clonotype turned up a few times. CDR3 sequence reads: CASTPHTLGFAEAFF. CDR3 nucleotide sequence: TGTGCCAGCACTCCTCACACCCTGGGCTTCGCTGAAGCTTTCTTT. This rearrangement joins TRBV12-3 or TRBV12-4 to TRBJ1-1; D gene uncertain. The CDR3 covers 15 residues. Trimming took off 7 bases at V and 6 bases at J, with 21 bases between the two ends.

The CDR3 DNA sequence: TGTGCCAGCAGCCAAGATGGACAGGGATGGGGAAGCACCGGGGAGCTGTTTTTT. Translated, it gives CASSQDGQGWGSTGELFF. This chain uses TRBV4-2 with TRBJ2-2, with 8 bases lining up with TRBD1. The CDR3 is made up of 18 amino acids. The J segment lost 4 bases and the V segment lost 0 bases, leaving 10 bases of the junction unmatched. From germline, CDR1 is LGHNA and CDR2 YNFKEQ.

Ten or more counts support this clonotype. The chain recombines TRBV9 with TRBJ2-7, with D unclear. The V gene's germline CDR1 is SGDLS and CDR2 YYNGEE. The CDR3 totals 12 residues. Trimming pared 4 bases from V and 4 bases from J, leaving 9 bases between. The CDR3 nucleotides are TGTGCCAGCAGCCCCCCGTCTTACGAGCAGTACTTC. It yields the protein CASSPPSYEQYF. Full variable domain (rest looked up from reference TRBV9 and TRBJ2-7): DSGVTQTPKHLITATGQRVTLRCSPRSGDLSVYWYQQSLDQGLQFLIQYYNGEERAKGNILERFSAQQFPDLHSELNLSSLELGDSALYFCASSPPSYEQYFGPGTRLTVT.

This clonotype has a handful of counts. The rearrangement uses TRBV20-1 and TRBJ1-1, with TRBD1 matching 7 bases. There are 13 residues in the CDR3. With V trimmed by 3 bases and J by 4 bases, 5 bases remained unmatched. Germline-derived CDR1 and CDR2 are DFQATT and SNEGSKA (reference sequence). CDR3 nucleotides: TGCAGTGCTAGGGGACAGTTGGGCACTGAAGCTTTCTTT. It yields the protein CSARGQLGTEAFF.

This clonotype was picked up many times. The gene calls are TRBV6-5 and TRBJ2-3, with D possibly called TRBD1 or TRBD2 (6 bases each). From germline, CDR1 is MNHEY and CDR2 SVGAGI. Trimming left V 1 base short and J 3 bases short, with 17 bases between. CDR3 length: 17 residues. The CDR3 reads CASSYYSGAIVTDTQYF. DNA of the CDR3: TGTGCCAGCAGTTACTACTCGGGGGCTATAGTAACAGATACGCAGTATTTT.

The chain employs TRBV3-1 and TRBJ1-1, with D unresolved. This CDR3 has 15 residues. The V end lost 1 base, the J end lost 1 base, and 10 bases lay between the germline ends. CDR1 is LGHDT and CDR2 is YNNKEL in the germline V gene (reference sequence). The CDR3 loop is CASSQAGAGNTEAFF. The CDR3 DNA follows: TGTGCCAGCAGCCAAGCTGGTGCCGGGAACACTGAAGCTTTCTTT.

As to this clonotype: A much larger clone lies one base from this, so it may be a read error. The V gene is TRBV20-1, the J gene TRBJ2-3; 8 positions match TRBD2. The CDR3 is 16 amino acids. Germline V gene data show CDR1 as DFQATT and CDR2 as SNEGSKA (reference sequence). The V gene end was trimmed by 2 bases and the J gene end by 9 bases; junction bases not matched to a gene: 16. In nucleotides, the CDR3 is TGCAGTGCTAGATCCAGCGGGGGCACAGGGAGTAGAACGCAGTATTTT. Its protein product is CSARSSGGTGSRTQYF.

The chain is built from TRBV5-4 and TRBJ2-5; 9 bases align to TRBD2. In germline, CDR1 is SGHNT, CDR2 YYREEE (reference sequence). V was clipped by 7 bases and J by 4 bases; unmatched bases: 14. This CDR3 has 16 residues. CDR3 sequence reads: CASGEGIAGVVETQYF. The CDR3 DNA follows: TGTGCCAGCGGCGAAGGGATAGCGGGGGTAGTAGAGACCCAGTACTTC.

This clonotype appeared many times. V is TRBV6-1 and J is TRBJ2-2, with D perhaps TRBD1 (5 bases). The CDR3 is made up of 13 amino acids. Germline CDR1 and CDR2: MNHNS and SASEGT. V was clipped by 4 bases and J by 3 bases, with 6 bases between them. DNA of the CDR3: TGTGCCAGCAGTGGGGGCGACACCGGGGAGCTGTTTTTT. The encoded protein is CASSGGDTGELFF.

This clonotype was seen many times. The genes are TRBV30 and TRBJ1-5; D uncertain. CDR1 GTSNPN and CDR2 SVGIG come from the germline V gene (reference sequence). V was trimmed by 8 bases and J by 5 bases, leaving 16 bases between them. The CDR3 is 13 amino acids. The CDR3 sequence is CAPYLPVHQPQHF. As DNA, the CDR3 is TGTGCCCCCTACTTGCCCGTCCATCAGCCCCAGCATTTT.

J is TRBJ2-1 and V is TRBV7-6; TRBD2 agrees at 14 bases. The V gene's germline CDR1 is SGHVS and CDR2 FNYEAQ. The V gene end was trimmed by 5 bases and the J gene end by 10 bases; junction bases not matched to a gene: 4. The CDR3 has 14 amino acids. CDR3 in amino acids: CASSPTSGGGEQFF. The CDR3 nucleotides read TGTGCCAGCAGCCCGACTAGCGGGGGGGGGGAGCAGTTCTTC.